The 24 T cell receptor beta chains below come from one sample, sequenced in a study of CD8 T cells in ankylosing spondylitis. TCRdb analysed the 5' RACE reads with MiXCR anew, one entry per CDR3 protein. The table shows some 95,000 distinct CDR3 sequences, with roughly 8.8% occurring only once. Sample: blood, either unsorted or a sorted T cell fraction (not recorded which). Receptors originate from a male donor with ankylosing spondylitis or in good health (not recorded which).

This clonotype was seen only a few times. V gene TRBV5-1 combines with J gene TRBJ1-1; D is uncertain. This CDR3 spans 15 amino acids. Trimming removed 2 bases at V and 0 bases at J, with 11 bases between. Germline V CDR1 and CDR2: SGHRS, YFSETQ. This CDR3 reads CASSFNGIMNTEAFF. The CDR3 nucleotides read TGCGCCAGCAGCTTTAATGGGATTATGAACACTGAAGCTTTCTTT. The whole variable domain, filled in from reference TRBV5-1 and TRBJ1-1, reads KAGVTQTPRYLIKTRGQQVTLSCSPISGHRSVSWYQQTPGQGLQFLFEYFSETQRNKGNFPGRFSGRQFSNSRSEMNVSTLELGDSALYLCASSFNGIMNTEAFFGQGTRLTVV.

This clonotype was detected only a few times. The rearrangement uses TRBV7-3 and TRBJ2-2; D unresolved. CDR1 is SGHTA and CDR2 is FQGTGA in the germline V gene. The CDR3 spans 15 residues. The V and J ends lost 5 bases and 0 bases respectively, with 10 bases between them. CDR3 DNA: TGTGCCAGCAGCCCCGCTTTCGCGAACACCGGGGAGCTGTTTTTT. It yields the protein CASSPAFANTGELFF.

In this sample, this clonotype turned up many times. The J gene is TRBJ1-2, the V gene TRBV29-1, with TRBD1 matching 7 bases. CDR3 size: 16 residues. Germline V gene data show CDR1 as SQVTM and CDR2 as ANQGSEA. The ends lost 4 bases at V and 3 bases at J; junction bases unmatched: 14. This CDR3 reads CSVGPQGGAPDYGYTF. CDR3 coding DNA: TGCAGCGTTGGCCCCCAGGGGGGGGCGCCCGACTATGGCTACACCTTC.

This clonotype was detected many times. The chain combines TRBV20-1 with TRBJ2-7; no firm D call. V was pared by 0 bases and J by 2 bases, with 14 bases between. The CDR3 totals 15 residues. Germline lookup yields CDR1 DFQATT and CDR2 SNEGSKA (reference sequence). The CDR3 coding sequence is TGCAGTGCTAGAGATTTTGGGCATTCGGCCTACGAGCAGTACTTC. It translates to CSARDFGHSAYEQYF.

This clonotype was seen repeatedly, ten times or more. The V and J genes are TRBV5-5 and TRBJ2-7; the D is unclear. Germline V CDR1 and CDR2: SGHKS, YYEKEE (reference sequence). The CDR3 is 13 residues long. V lost 4 bases to trimming and J lost 3 bases, with 11 bases between them. CDR3 nucleotide sequence: TGTGCCAGCAGCCGGGCCCGTAGCTACGAGCAGTACTTC. Translating it yields CASSRARSYEQYF. Drawing the rest from reference TRBV5-5 and TRBJ2-7, the complete variable domain is DAGVTQSPTHLIKTRGQQVTLRCSPISGHKSVSWYQQVLGQGPQFIFQYYEKEERGRGNFPDRFSARQFPNYSSELNVNALLLGDSALYLCASSRARSYEQYFGPGTRLTVT.

This clonotype was seen many times. The rearrangement links TRBV7-8 to TRBJ2-5; 8 bases fit TRBD2. The CDR3 runs 15 residues. From germline, CDR1 is SGHVS and CDR2 FQNEAQ. The V gene end was trimmed by 5 bases and the J gene end by 2 bases; junction bases not matched to a gene: 7. The DNA for the CDR3 is TGTGCCAGCAGCGTTAGCGGGGCCTTTCAAGAGACCCAGTACTTC. As protein: CASSVSGAFQETQYF. The variable domain in full, with the rest retrieved from reference TRBV7-8 and TRBJ2-5, is GAGVSQSPRYKVAKRGQDVALRCDPISGHVSLFWYQQALGQGPEFLTYFQNEAQLDKSGLPSDRFFAERPEGSVSTLKIQRTQQEDSAVYLCASSVSGAFQETQYFGPGTRLLVL.

This clonotype was found many times. The chain has TRBV5-1 and TRBJ2-5, with D hard to call. With 0 bases removed from V and 1 base from J, the gap between germline ends came to 7 bases. Germline V gives CDR1 SGHRS, CDR2 YFSETQ. There are 14 residues in the CDR3. Written as DNA, the CDR3 is TGCGCCAGCAGCTTGGATGATTTCCAAGAGACCCAGTACTTC. This translates into CASSLDDFQETQYF.

This clonotype was picked up many times. The CDR3 is CASSLSPSGITDTQYF. The CDR3 DNA sequence: TGTGCCAGCAGCTTGTCGCCTAGCGGGATCACAGATACGCAGTATTTT. This sequence joins TRBV5-4 and TRBJ2-3; TRBD2 matches at 9 bases. V lost 1 base and J lost 2; bases outside the gene matches: 5. CDR3 length: 16 amino acids. Germline V gene lookup returns CDR1 SGHNT and CDR2 YYREEE (reference sequence).

This clonotype was detected ten times or more. The V call is TRBV9, the J call TRBJ2-7; TRBD2 agrees at 9 bases. V was clipped by 3 bases and J by 6 bases; unmatched bases: 4. The CDR3 covers 13 residues. Germline CDR1 is SGDLS and CDR2 is YYNGEE. This CDR3 reads CASSGAGGTEQYF. The CDR3 bases are TGTGCCAGCAGCGGAGCGGGGGGTACCGAGCAGTACTTC. Full variable domain (remainder filled in from reference TRBV9 and TRBJ2-7): DSGVTQTPKHLITATGQRVTLRCSPRSGDLSVYWYQQSLDQGLQFLIQYYNGEERAKGNILERFSAQQFPDLHSELNLSSLELGDSALYFCASSGAGGTEQYFGPGTRLTVT.

This clonotype was counted at least ten times. This chain uses TRBV5-1 with TRBJ2-7, with D unresolved. CDR3 length equals 14 residues. Trimming shortened V by 2 bases and J by 0 bases, and 9 bases separated the two germline ends. The V gene's germline CDR1 is SGHRS and CDR2 YFSETQ. The CDR3 sequence is CASSLTVNSYEQYF. The CDR3 DNA follows: TGCGCCAGCAGCTTAACAGTCAACTCCTACGAGCAGTACTTC.

The gene calls are TRBV7-9 and TRBJ2-7, with TRBD2 matching over 8 bases. There are 16 residues in the CDR3. The V and J ends lost 3 bases and 4 bases, in that order; junction bases with no gene match: 11. Germline V lookup: CDR1 SEHNR, CDR2 FQNEAQ (reference sequence). CDR3 coding DNA: TGTGCCAGCAGCTTGTCGGGGGGGCGGGGCGATTACGAGCAGTACTTC. This translates into CASSLSGGRGDYEQYF. The full variable domain, its missing parts supplied by reference TRBV7-9 and TRBJ2-7, is DTGVSQNPRHKITKRGQNVTFRCDPISEHNRLYWYRQTLGQGPEFLTYFQNEAQLEKSRLLSDRFSAERPKGSFSTLEIQRTEQGDSAMYLCASSLSGGRGDYEQYFGPGTRLTVT.

V and J are TRBV6-2 or TRBV6-3 and TRBJ2-7; 7 bases fit TRBD1. The germline gives CDR1 MNHEY, CDR2 SVGEGT. J was trimmed by 3 bases and V by 7 bases; bases with no gene match: 6. This CDR3 contains 13 residues. CDR3 residues: CASTLDRSYEQYF. The CDR3 DNA is TGTGCCAGCACGCTGGACAGGAGCTACGAGCAGTACTTC.

The chain links TRBV4-1 to TRBJ1-3; the D gene is possibly TRBD1 (5 bases). Germline values: CDR1 MGHRA, CDR2 YSYEKL. Trimming removed 0 bases from V and 0 bases from J, with 12 bases in between. CDR3 length: 17 amino acids. CDR3 sequence (DNA): TGCGCCAGCAGCCAAGACCGGGGACTTGACTCTGGAAACACCATATATTTT. Translated, it gives CASSQDRGLDSGNTIYF.

This clonotype has more than one count but fewer than ten. CDR3 loop: CASDGLAATDTQYF. The CDR3 DNA follows: TGTGCCAGCGACGGGCTAGCGGCCACAGATACGCAGTATTTT. The gene calls are TRBV2 and TRBJ2-3, with 7 bases fitting TRBD2. Germline V gene sequence: CDR1 SNHLY, CDR2 FYNNEI. This CDR3 is 14 amino acids long. Trimming took 8 bases from V and 2 from J; bases not matched to a gene: 7.

This chain links TRBV5-1 with TRBJ2-5, with a possible D match to TRBD1 (7 bases). The length of the CDR3 is 16 residues. V was cut by 4 bases and J by 5 bases, with 21 bases left in between. In germline, CDR1 is SGHRS, CDR2 YFSETQ. CDR3 amino acids: CASSDPGGSSEETQYF. CDR3 bases: TGCGCCAGCAGCGACCCAGGGGGGTCCAGCGAGGAGACCCAGTACTTC.

The table lists this clonotype with many counts. The rearrangement uses TRBV7-2 and TRBJ2-7; D is perhaps TRBD2 (5 bases). CDR1 and CDR2 from the germline V gene are SGHTA and FQGNSA. The CDR3 is 13 residues long. Deletions cut 2 bases from V and 6 bases from J, with 11 bases between. CDR3 in DNA: TGTGCCAGCAGCTTATCCGGGGTGATCGAGCAGTACTTC. This translates into CASSLSGVIEQYF.

This clonotype was seen at least ten times. J is TRBJ1-1 and V is TRBV3-1, with no clear D. The CDR3 covers 16 residues. CDR1 and CDR2 (germline): LGHDT, YNNKEL (reference sequence). Trimming left V 3 bases short and J 0 bases short, with 14 bases between. In nucleotides, the CDR3 is TGTGCCAGCAGCCATGGTGACGCGATGATGAACACTGAAGCTTTCTTT. It yields the protein CASSHGDAMMNTEAFF.

This chain uses TRBV7-2 with TRBJ1-2; D remains ambiguous. Germline CDR1 and CDR2: SGHTA and FQGNSA. Trimming took off 6 bases at V and 3 bases at J, with 11 bases between the two ends. There are 13 residues in the CDR3. The CDR3 here is CASRLTRDYGYTF. The CDR3 DNA sequence: TGTGCCAGCAGGCTTACTAGGGACTATGGCTACACCTTC. The full variable domain, completed using reference TRBV7-2 and TRBJ1-2, is GAGVSQSPSNKVTEKGKDVELRCDPISGHTALYWYRQSLGQGLEFLIYFQGNSAPDKSGLPSDRFSAERTGGSVSTLTIQRTQQEDSAVYLCASRLTRDYGYTFGSGTRLTVV.

This clonotype was detected many times. A read error may account for a junction end that differs from germline. This chain connects TRBV7-7 to TRBJ2-5; 8 bases are a match to TRBD2. The V gene's germline CDR1 is SSHAT and CDR2 FNYEAQ (reference sequence). This CDR3 region has 15 residues. Here the CDR3 DNA reads TGTGCTAGCAGCCGTACAGCGGGGGAACAAGAGACCCAGTACTTC. This codes for CASSRTAGEQETQYF.

This chain connects TRBV20-1 to TRBJ2-5; a weak D match, TRBD2 (5 bases). The CDR3 is 14 amino acids. From germline, CDR1 is DFQATT and CDR2 SNEGSKA (reference sequence). Trimming removed 1 base at V and 5 bases at J, with 14 bases between. CDR3 nucleotides: TGCAGTGCTAGAGCCAACGGGGATCGGGAGACCCAGTACTTC. Protein product: CSARANGDRETQYF.

This clonotype was counted ten times or more. An end of the junction does not agree with germline; a read error may underlie this. The chain is built from TRBV5-1 and TRBJ2-1; D gene ambiguous. Germline V gene sequence: CDR1 SGHRS, CDR2 YFSETQ. The CDR3 totals 13 residues. The CDR3 region is CASSPSPNNEQFF. The CDR3 DNA is TGTGCCAGCAGCCCCTCCCCCAACAATGAGCAGTTCTTC. Drawing the rest from reference TRBV5-1 and TRBJ2-1, the complete variable domain is KAGVTQTPRYLIKTRGQQVTLSCSPISGHRSVSWYQQTPGQGLQFLFEYFSETQRNKGNFPGRFSGRQFSNSRSEMNVSTLELGDSALYLCASSPSPNNEQFFGPGTRLTVL.

This clonotype was observed many times. J is TRBJ1-1 and V is TRBV25-1; TRBD1 is a possible D gene (5 bases). CDR1 is MGHDK and CDR2 is SYGVNS in the germline V gene. The CDR3 length is 13 residues. V was cut by 6 bases and J by 1 base, with 9 bases left in between. As DNA, the CDR3 is TGTGCCAGCAGAGAAGGGACGAACACTGAAGCTTTCTTT. As protein: CASREGTNTEAFF.

This clonotype was picked up many times. The chain has TRBV5-1 and TRBJ2-1; D is possibly TRBD1 or TRBD2 (7 bases each). CDR3 size: 13 residues. CDR1 is SGHRS and CDR2 is YFSETQ in the germline V gene. V lost 7 bases to trimming and J lost 7 bases, with 15 bases between them. The CDR3 here is CASQNRGGNEQFF. The CDR3 DNA is TGCGCCAGCCAAAACAGGGGAGGGAATGAGCAGTTCTTC.

J is TRBJ1-4 and V is TRBV6-5; 8 bases align to TRBD1. This CDR3 is built from 13 residues. V lost 0 bases and J lost 11; bases outside the gene matches: 2. Germline CDR1 and CDR2: MNHEY and SVGAGI. For the CDR3, the DNA is TGTGCCAGCAGTTACTCAGACAGGGGTAAACTGTTTTTT. Translated, it gives CASSYSDRGKLFF.